Presented here are 28 T cell receptor beta chains from one specimen sequenced in a study of cytomegalovirus exposure and HLA in healthy donors. Method: immunoSEQ multiplex PCR; TCRdb's copy keeps in-frame clones and lacks some. The table lists approximately 280,000 clones, roughly 90% of them singletons. Specimen: PBMCs. These receptors all come from a woman aged 18 to 35 in good health and CMV-seronegative.

This clone was detected only once. The chain is built from TRBV11-3 and TRBJ2-2; perhaps TRBD2 as D (7 bases). V was shortened by 5 bases and J by 5 bases, with 18 bases between the two germline ends. The CDR3 loop spans 16 amino acids. Germline values: CDR1 SGHNT, CDR2 YENEEA. DNA of the CDR3: TGTGCCAGCAGCAGGGGGGGAGGGGCGTGGACCGGGGAGCTGTTTTTT. It is translated as CASSRGGGAWTGELFF.

This chain uses TRBV10-1 with TRBJ2-5; 9 positions agree with TRBD1. The ends lost 4 bases at V and 5 bases at J; junction bases unmatched: 8. CDR1 and CDR2 from the germline V gene are WNHNN and SYGVQD (reference sequence). The length of the CDR3 is 15 residues. This chain's CDR3 is CASSVGTGRSETQYF. The CDR3 region has the DNA TGCGCCAGCAGTGTGGGGACAGGGCGTTCCGAGACCCAGTACTTC.

This clone was observed a few times. The chain has TRBV28 and TRBJ1-5, with 8 bases that match TRBD1. V was clipped by 6 bases and J by 7 bases; unmatched bases: 5. In germline, CDR1 is MDHEN, CDR2 SYDVKM. The length of the CDR3 is 13 residues. In DNA form, the CDR3 reads TGTGCCAGCAGCGGGACAGGTGAGCAGCCCCAGCATTTT. Its translation is CASSGTGEQPQHF.

CDR3 nucleotide sequence: TGTGCCAGCAGCCTTCTAGCGGCTAGCACAGATACGCAGTATTTT. Its protein product is CASSLLAASTDTQYF. The chain uses TRBV6-1 and TRBJ2-3; 7 bases are a match to TRBD2. V lost 6 bases, J lost 0 bases, and 6 bases stayed unmatched. CDR3 length equals 15 residues. Germline CDR1 reads MNHNS; CDR2 reads SASEGT.

V gene TRBV19 combines with J gene TRBJ1-3; no firm D call. V was clipped by 6 bases and J by 1 base, with 7 bases between them. Germline lookup yields CDR1 LNHDA and CDR2 SQIVND (reference sequence). This CDR3 spans 13 amino acids. CDR3 loop: CASRAQSGNTIYF. Written as DNA, the CDR3 is TGTGCCAGTAGAGCCCAATCTGGAAACACCATATATTTT.

Only one count was recorded for this clone. The same CDR3 can be traced to other DNA sequences in this sample. The CDR3 DNA reads TGCGCCAGCAGCTTGGCTGGCGGCAATGAAAAACTGTTTTTT. This encodes CASSLAGGNEKLFF. The gene calls are TRBV5-1 and TRBJ1-4, with D uncertain. The CDR3 runs 14 residues. CDR1 and CDR2 (germline): SGHRS, YFSETQ. V was clipped by 0 bases and J by 5 bases, with 8 bases between them.

The chain uses TRBV11-1 and TRBJ2-7; 8 nucleotides match TRBD1. The length of the CDR3 is 15 residues. With 6 bases clipped from V and 3 bases from J, the junction kept 10 bases outside the gene matches. Germline CDR1 reads SGHAT; CDR2 reads FQDESV (reference sequence). CDR3 region: CASRIDRGGYYEQYF. The DNA for the CDR3 is TGTGCCAGCAGAATAGACAGGGGAGGATACTACGAGCAGTACTTC.

The V call is TRBV27, the J call TRBJ1-1; perhaps TRBD1 as D (6 bases). The CDR3 consists of 14 residues. Trimming shortened V by 0 bases and J by 1 base, and 6 bases separated the two germline ends. Germline V CDR1 and CDR2: MNHEY, SMNVEV (reference sequence). CDR3 nucleotides: TGTGCCAGCAGTTTATCCAGGGGGAACACTGAAGCTTTCTTT. Its translation: CASSLSRGNTEAFF.

The chain employs TRBV2 and TRBJ1-1, with 9 bases aligning to TRBD1. J was trimmed by 0 bases and V by 3 bases; bases with no gene match: 23. This CDR3 region has 22 residues. Per the germline V gene, CDR1 is SNHLY and CDR2 is FYNNEI. The CDR3 nucleotides are TGTGCCAGCAGTGACGACAGGGGGTTATCGTATTATCTCAGAACGATGAACACTGAAGCTTTCTTT. It specifies CASSDDRGLSYYLRTMNTEAFF.

The V and J genes are TRBV4-1 and TRBJ1-2; the D is unclear. The CDR3 has 13 amino acids. Trimming stripped 4 bases from V and 6 bases from J, with 12 bases between. Per the germline V gene, CDR1 is MGHRA and CDR2 is YSYEKL. CDR3 protein: CASSPSSLHGYTF. The CDR3, as DNA: TGCGCCAGCAGCCCGAGCTCGCTCCATGGCTACACCTTC.

CDR3 amino acids: CASSVASGGQYEKLFF. As DNA, the CDR3 is TGTGCCAGCAGCGTAGCCTCAGGGGGCCAATATGAAAAACTGTTTTTT. The chain links TRBV9 to TRBJ1-4, with TRBD1 matching over 8 bases. V trimming: 0 bases; J trimming: 6 bases; junction bases outside the gene matches: 7. CDR3 length: 16 residues. CDR1 is SGDLS, CDR2 YYNGEE, per germline.

The gene calls are TRBV5-5 and TRBJ1-2; D is perhaps TRBD1 (6 bases). The CDR3 is 14 amino acids. V lost 1 base, J lost 8 bases, and 15 bases lay in between. In germline, CDR1 is SGHKS, CDR2 YYEKEE (reference sequence). CDR3 DNA: TGTGCCAGCAGCTTGCCAGGGGCCCTGCTAGGCTACACCTTC. Residues: CASSLPGALLGYTF.

This rearrangement joins TRBV10-2 to TRBJ2-1; tentative D call: TRBD1 (6 bases). Deletions cut 10 bases from V and 9 bases from J, with 13 bases between. Germline CDR1 WSHSY, CDR2 SAAADI. The CDR3 is 11 amino acids. The CDR3 spells CATSEGGEQFF. DNA of the CDR3: TGCGCCACTTCAGAAGGGGGTGAGCAGTTCTTC.

The chain couples TRBV6-4 to TRBJ2-1; a possible D gene is TRBD2 (6 bases). CDR3 length: 13 residues. Germline V CDR1 and CDR2: MRHNA, SNTAGT. Trimming shortened V by 1 base and J by 9 bases, and 10 bases separated the two germline ends. The DNA for the CDR3 is TGTGCCAGCAGTGACTGGAGGGCAGGTGAGCAGTTCTTC. It specifies CASSDWRAGEQFF.

The chain joins TRBV10-1 to TRBJ2-1; D gene uncertain. Germline CDR1 WNHNN, CDR2 SYGVQD (reference sequence). V was cut by 3 bases and J by 8 bases, with 11 bases left in between. The length of the CDR3 is 13 residues. The chain's CDR3 is CASSDPSFHEQFF. DNA of the CDR3: TGCGCCAGCAGTGACCCTAGTTTCCATGAGCAGTTCTTC.

The chain joins TRBV28 to TRBJ2-3, with TRBD2 matching over 15 bases. CDR1 and CDR2 from the germline V gene are MDHEN and SYDVKM. The V gene end was trimmed by 5 bases and the J gene end by 0 bases; junction bases not matched to a gene: 15. The CDR3 length is 21 residues. The CDR3 sequence is CASSPPILGLAGGLSTDTQYF. CDR3 in DNA: TGTGCCAGCAGTCCGCCGATCCTCGGACTAGCGGGAGGGCTCAGCACAGATACGCAGTATTTT. The whole variable domain, filled in from reference TRBV28 and TRBJ2-3, reads DVKVTQSSRYLVKRTGEKVFLECVQDMDHENMFWYRQDPGLGLRLIYFSYDVKMKEKGDIPEGYSVSREKKERFSLILESASTNQTSMYLCASSPPILGLAGGLSTDTQYFGPGTRLTVL.

As regards this clone: The junction departs from the called germline gene at one end, perhaps through a read error. The CDR3 sequence is CAISVGTFSEKNEQYF. The DNA of the CDR3 is TGTGCCATCAGTGTAGGAACTTTTAGCGAGAAGAACGAGCAGTACTTC. The J gene is TRBJ2-7, the V gene TRBV6-1; possible D gene TRBD2, 5 bases. The V gene's germline CDR1 is MNHNS and CDR2 SASEGT. The CDR3 spans 16 residues.

This sequence joins TRBV28 and TRBJ2-1, with 10 nucleotides matching TRBD2. The ends lost 5 bases at V and 0 bases at J; junction bases unmatched: 7. This CDR3 region has 17 residues. From germline, CDR1 is MDHEN and CDR2 SYDVKM. CDR3 sequence reads: CASSPGLAVSSYNEQFF. The CDR3 DNA sequence: TGTGCCAGCAGTCCCGGACTAGCGGTGAGCTCCTACAATGAGCAGTTCTTC.

The CDR3 DNA reads TGTGCCAGCAGTTACAGGGGTGGGGAGCTGTTTTTT. It is translated as CASSYRGGELFF. This chain links TRBV6-6 with TRBJ2-2; D might be TRBD1 (5 bases). The CDR3 is 12 amino acids. The germline V and J ends were trimmed by 2 bases and 8 bases, with 6 bases remaining between them. The germline CDR1 and CDR2 sequences are MNHNY and SVGAGI (reference sequence).

The gene calls are TRBV28 and TRBJ1-5, with a possible D match to TRBD1 (6 bases). Germline values: CDR1 MDHEN, CDR2 SYDVKM. V shed 4 bases and J shed 0 bases, with 10 bases lying between them. The CDR3 covers 15 residues. CDR3 coding DNA: TGTGCCAGCAGTTCCACAGGGTATAGCAATCAGCCCCAGCATTTT. Its protein product is CASSSTGYSNQPQHF.

This sequence joins TRBV6-6 and TRBJ2-5; the D gene is possibly TRBD2 (6 bases). The V and J ends lost 6 bases and 0 bases respectively, with 14 bases between them. Germline assignment: CDR1 MNHNY and CDR2 SVGAGI (reference sequence). This CDR3 contains 15 residues. This CDR3 reads CASRQRAGYQETQYF. The CDR3 bases are TGTGCCAGCAGGCAGAGGGCGGGATACCAAGAGACCCAGTACTTC.

The chain couples TRBV29-1 to TRBJ1-1, with no clear D. Deletions cut 6 bases from V and 0 bases from J, with 11 bases between. There are 13 residues in the CDR3. Per germline, CDR1 SQVTM and CDR2 ANQGSEA. CDR3 sequence: CSVDPGMNTEAFF. Here the CDR3 DNA reads TGCAGCGTAGATCCAGGCATGAACACTGAAGCTTTCTTT.

This chain joins TRBV28 and TRBJ1-2, with D perhaps matching TRBD1 (5 bases). The CDR3 runs 14 residues. The V gene's germline CDR1 is MDHEN and CDR2 SYDVKM. Trimming cost V 8 bases and J 2 bases, with 15 bases left between them. CDR3 sequence (DNA): TGTGCCAGCGGGGTGGGAGGGGCAAACTATGGCTACACCTTC. This sequence encodes CASGVGGANYGYTF.

The chain combines TRBV28 with TRBJ1-5; TRBD1 matches 7 bases. With 6 bases clipped from V and 4 bases from J, the junction kept 6 bases outside the gene matches. The germline gives CDR1 MDHEN, CDR2 SYDVKM. The CDR3 sequence is 14 residues long. CDR3 bases: TGTGCCAGCAGGAGGGACAGTAGGAATCAGCCCCAGCATTTT. This translates into CASRRDSRNQPQHF.

The chain is built from TRBV4-3 and TRBJ2-7; maybe TRBD1 (5 bases). CDR1 is LGHNA and CDR2 is YSLEER in the germline V gene. Trimming pared 1 base from V and 7 bases from J, leaving 20 bases between. The CDR3 spans 16 residues. CDR3 DNA: TGCGCCAGCAGCCAAGGACCGCCCCCAGGGCCCGGAGAGCAGTACTTC. Encoded protein: CASSQGPPPGPGEQYF.

A few counts support this clone. The chain employs TRBV21-1 and TRBJ2-2; TRBD2, the table's D call, was not compared with the DNA. TRBV21-1 counts as a pseudogene. The CDR3 totals 14 residues. The CDR3 sequence is CARPGVGSTGELFF. In DNA, the CDR3 is TGTGCCAGGCCCGGCGTCGGGAGCACCGGGGAGCTGTTTTTT.

The chain is built from TRBV18 and TRBJ1-5; the D gene is possibly TRBD1 (6 bases). Germline V CDR1 and CDR2: KGHSH, LQKENI. Between the trimmed V and J ends, which lost 3 bases and 10 bases, there was a span of 10 bases. This CDR3 contains 12 residues. CDR3 region: CASSPPQGPQHF. The CDR3 DNA reads TGTGCCAGCTCACCCCCACAGGGCCCCCAGCATTTT.

The CDR3 DNA is TGTGCCAGCAGCAGGGGGAGGAGGGAAAAACTGTTTTTT. Residues: CASSRGRREKLFF. This chain links TRBV28 with TRBJ1-4; 7 nucleotides align to TRBD1. With V trimmed by 6 bases and J by 8 bases, 6 bases remained unmatched. The CDR3 has 13 residues. CDR1 and CDR2 (germline): MDHEN, SYDVKM. The whole variable domain, filled in from reference TRBV28 and TRBJ1-4, reads DVKVTQSSRYLVKRTGEKVFLECVQDMDHENMFWYRQDPGLGLRLIYFSYDVKMKEKGDIPEGYSVSREKKERFSLILESASTNQTSMYLCASSRGRREKLFFGSGTQLSVL.